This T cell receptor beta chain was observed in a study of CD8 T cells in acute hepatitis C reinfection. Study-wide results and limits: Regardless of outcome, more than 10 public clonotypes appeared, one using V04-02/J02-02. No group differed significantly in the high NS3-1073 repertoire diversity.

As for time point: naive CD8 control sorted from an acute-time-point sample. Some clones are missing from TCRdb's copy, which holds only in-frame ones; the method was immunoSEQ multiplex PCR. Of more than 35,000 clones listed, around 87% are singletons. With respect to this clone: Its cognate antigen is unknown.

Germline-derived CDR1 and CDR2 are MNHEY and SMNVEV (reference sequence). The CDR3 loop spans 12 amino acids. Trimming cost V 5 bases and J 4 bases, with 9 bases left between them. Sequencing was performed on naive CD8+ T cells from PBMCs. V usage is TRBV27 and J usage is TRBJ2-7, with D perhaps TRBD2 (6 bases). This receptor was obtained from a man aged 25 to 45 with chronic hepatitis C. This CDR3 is CASSLAGYEQYF. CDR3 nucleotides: TGTGCCAGCAGTCTTGCGGGGTACGAGCAGTACTTC.